This T cell receptor (beta chain) was retrieved from a study of CD8+ T cells in alopecia areata. On the study more broadly: Patients received oral tofacitinib, 5 to 10 mg twice daily, for moderate-to-severe alopecia areata.

The ends were cut back, 6 bases at V and 9 bases at J, with 18 bases in the middle. Germline V CDR1 and CDR2: GTSNPN, SVGIG (reference sequence). This CDR3 region has 13 residues. Treatment in this sample: oral pan-JAK inhibitor, 5-10 mg twice daily. Sequencing relied on a cDNA template that was reverse transcribed from extracted RNA. Sequencing used immunoSEQ multiplex PCR; TCRdb keeps in-frame clones, though not all of them. The table records approximately 200,000 clones, 40% to 55% of them present only once. Sequenced material: CD4+ T cells sorted from blood, taken around week 36, from a patient treated with tofacitinib. This clonotype was sampled from a human donor with alopecia areata. The chain links TRBV30 to TRBJ2-1; a possible D gene is TRBD2 (5 bases). CDR3 DNA sequence: TGTGCCTGCAGTAGGAGGATCACGGGTGAGCAGTTCTTC. It specifies CACSRRITGEQFF.